These 16 T cell receptor beta chains were sequenced from one sample in a study of blood T cell repertoires in COVID-19. Some clones are missing from TCRdb's copy, which holds only in-frame ones; the method was immunoSEQ multiplex PCR. The profile covers over 80,000 clones, with around 90% appearing a single time and about 6.7% taken by the ten largest. Sequencing was performed on peripheral blood. The receptors were gathered from a man between 65 and 85 years old with acute or convalescent COVID-19.

The V and J genes are TRBV3-1 (or the pseudogene TRBV3-2) and TRBJ2-1, with 9 nucleotides matching TRBD2. V shed 2 bases, J shed 7 bases, and the junction held 3 bases outside the gene matches. The CDR3 totals 14 residues. Germline CDR1 reads LGHDT; CDR2 reads YNNKEL (reference sequence). The DNA of the CDR3 is TGTGCCAGCAGCCAACTAGCGGGAAATAATGAGCAGTTCTTC. Its translation: CASSQLAGNNEQFF.

The rearrangement uses TRBV10-1 and TRBJ2-1; D might be TRBD2 (5 bases). The CDR3 extends over 16 amino acids. V was trimmed by 2 bases and J by 3 bases, leaving 14 bases between them. Germline V lookup: CDR1 WNHNN, CDR2 SYGVQD (reference sequence). CDR3 in amino acids: CASSERGRISYNEQFF. CDR3 nucleotide sequence: TGCGCCAGCAGTGAGCGAGGGCGAATTAGCTACAATGAGCAGTTCTTC.

The chain combines TRBV5-4 with TRBJ2-2; the match to TRBD1 covers 9 bases. The CDR3 contains 16 residues. The V segment lost 2 bases and the J segment 1 base; nucleotides outside the gene matches: 3. CDR1 and CDR2 from the germline V gene are SGHNT and YYREEE (reference sequence). CDR3 nucleotides: TGTGCCAGCAGCTTCTGGACAGGGGTGAACACCGGGGAGCTGTTTTTT. This sequence encodes CASSFWTGVNTGELFF. Full variable domain (remainder filled in from reference TRBV5-4 and TRBJ2-2): ETGVTQSPTHLIKTRGQQVTLRCSSQSGHNTVSWYQQALGQGPQFIFQYYREEENGRGNFPPRFSGLQFPNYSSELNVNALELDDSALYLCASSFWTGVNTGELFFGEGSRLTVL.

V and J are TRBV18 and TRBJ1-2, with D tentatively TRBD1 (5 bases). The V end was cut by 2 bases, the J end by 9 bases, with 13 bases between. The CDR3 runs 13 residues. CDR1 and CDR2 from the germline V gene are KGHSH and LQKENI. The chain's CDR3 is CASSPTDSRSYTF. The CDR3 nucleotides are TGTGCCAGCTCACCAACTGACAGTCGCAGCTACACCTTC.

In its sample, this clone was seen a few times. The gene calls are TRBV6-6 and TRBJ2-1; D ambiguous. Germline loops: CDR1 MNHNY, CDR2 SVGAGI (reference sequence). Trimming pared 6 bases from V and 7 bases from J, leaving 13 bases between. The CDR3 contains 13 residues. The CDR3, as DNA: TGTGCCAGCAGCCACCCGACTGTAAATGAGCAGTTCTTC. It is translated as CASSHPTVNEQFF.

V usage is TRBV3-1 (or the pseudogene TRBV3-2) and J usage is TRBJ2-3; TRBD2 aligns across 11 bases. The junction had 6 bases not matched to a gene; V was cut back by 5 bases and J by 2 bases. The CDR3 runs 16 residues. CDR1 is LGHDT, CDR2 YNNKEL, per germline (reference sequence). CDR3: CASSNSGGAPTDTQYF. CDR3 coding DNA: TGTGCCAGCAGCAATAGCGGGGGGGCCCCCACAGATACGCAGTATTTT.

This clone was detected only a few times. The CDR3 coding sequence is TGTGCCATCAGTGGCAGGGGCGACACTGAAGCTTTCTTT. It yields the protein CAISGRGDTEAFF. The V and J genes are TRBV10-3 and TRBJ1-1, with D possibly being TRBD1 (6 bases). Trimming cost V 4 bases and J 3 bases, with 9 bases left between them. CDR1 is ENHRY, CDR2 SYGVKD, per germline. The CDR3 contains 13 residues.

The chain couples TRBV28 to TRBJ2-3; weak D call: TRBD2 (6 bases). Deletions cut 11 bases from V and 0 bases from J, with 15 bases between. This CDR3 is built from 14 residues. The germline CDR1 and CDR2 sequences are MDHEN and SYDVKM. CDR3 sequence: CAGGGPISTDTQYF. In DNA, the CDR3 is TGTGCCGGGGGAGGCCCCATCAGCACAGATACGCAGTATTTT.

This clone was seen only a few times. This chain connects TRBV19 to TRBJ2-1; D is uncertain. The CDR3 runs 11 residues. Germline V gives CDR1 LNHDA, CDR2 SQIVND (reference sequence). Deletions cut 3 bases from V and 8 bases from J, with 5 bases between. The CDR3 nucleotides are TGTGCCAGTAGTATTTTCGATGAGCAGTTCTTC. Encoded protein: CASSIFDEQFF.

This clone was recorded only once. The chain couples TRBV9 to TRBJ2-1, with 7 bases matching TRBD2. Per the germline V gene, CDR1 is SGDLS and CDR2 is YYNGEE. J gave up 2 bases and V 3 bases, and 5 bases lay outside the gene matches. This CDR3 has 15 amino acids. The CDR3 sequence: CASSERGDTYNEQFF. In DNA form, the CDR3 reads TGTGCCAGCAGCGAACGGGGGGATACCTACAATGAGCAGTTCTTC.

The chain recombines TRBV6-2 or TRBV6-3 with TRBJ2-7; no definite D call. The CDR3 is 12 amino acids. Germline CDR1 MNHEY, CDR2 SVGEGT. With 2 bases removed from V and 5 bases from J, the gap between germline ends came to 7 bases. The CDR3 protein is CASSYPTNEQYF. In DNA, the CDR3 is TGTGCCAGCAGTTACCCAACTAACGAGCAGTACTTC.

The rearrangement uses TRBV3-1 (or the pseudogene TRBV3-2) and TRBJ2-2, with D unclear. Germline lookup yields CDR1 LGHDT and CDR2 YNNKEL (reference sequence). This CDR3 is built from 14 residues. V gave up 7 bases and J gave up 4 bases, with 13 bases separating them. The CDR3 sequence: CASNLLSRTGELFF. CDR3 bases: TGTGCCAGCAACCTACTTAGCCGCACCGGGGAGCTGTTTTTT.

The chain combines TRBV10-2 with TRBJ2-5; TRBD2 matches 9 bases. The V gene end was trimmed by 4 bases and the J gene end by 4 bases; junction bases not matched to a gene: 10. There are 16 residues in the CDR3. CDR1 WSHSY and CDR2 SAAADI come from the germline V gene. The chain's CDR3 is CASSAKSGGPGETQYF. For the CDR3, the DNA is TGCGCCAGCAGTGCGAAAAGCGGGGGGCCGGGAGAGACCCAGTACTTC.

The chain is built from TRBV11-2 and TRBJ2-3, with 8 positions matching TRBD1. Per the germline V gene, CDR1 is SGHAT and CDR2 is FQNNGV. Losses at the gene ends were 5 bases for V and 10 bases for J; bases not matched to a gene: 11. The length of the CDR3 is 14 residues. Here the CDR3 reads CASSRVEGTGSQYF. The CDR3 DNA reads as TGTGCCAGCAGCCGGGTTGAGGGGACAGGTTCGCAGTATTTT.

V gene TRBV12-1 combines with J gene TRBJ2-2; no check of the table's D call, TRBD1, against the DNA was made. TRBV12-1 is deemed a pseudogene. This CDR3 has 16 amino acids. This CDR3 reads CASSFVSRGDTGELFF. The CDR3 nucleotides read TGTGCCAGCAGCTTTGTAAGCAGGGGGGACACCGGGGAGCTGTTTTTT.

This chain links TRBV24-1 with TRBJ2-1; TRBD2 aligns across 9 bases. This CDR3 is built from 15 residues. V was pared by 4 bases and J by 7 bases, with 7 bases of the junction left unmatched. Germline loops: CDR1 KGHDR, CDR2 SFDVKD. The chain's CDR3 is CATSDPTAGGNEQFF. The CDR3 DNA sequence: TGTGCCACCAGTGACCCGACGGCGGGGGGGAATGAGCAGTTCTTC.